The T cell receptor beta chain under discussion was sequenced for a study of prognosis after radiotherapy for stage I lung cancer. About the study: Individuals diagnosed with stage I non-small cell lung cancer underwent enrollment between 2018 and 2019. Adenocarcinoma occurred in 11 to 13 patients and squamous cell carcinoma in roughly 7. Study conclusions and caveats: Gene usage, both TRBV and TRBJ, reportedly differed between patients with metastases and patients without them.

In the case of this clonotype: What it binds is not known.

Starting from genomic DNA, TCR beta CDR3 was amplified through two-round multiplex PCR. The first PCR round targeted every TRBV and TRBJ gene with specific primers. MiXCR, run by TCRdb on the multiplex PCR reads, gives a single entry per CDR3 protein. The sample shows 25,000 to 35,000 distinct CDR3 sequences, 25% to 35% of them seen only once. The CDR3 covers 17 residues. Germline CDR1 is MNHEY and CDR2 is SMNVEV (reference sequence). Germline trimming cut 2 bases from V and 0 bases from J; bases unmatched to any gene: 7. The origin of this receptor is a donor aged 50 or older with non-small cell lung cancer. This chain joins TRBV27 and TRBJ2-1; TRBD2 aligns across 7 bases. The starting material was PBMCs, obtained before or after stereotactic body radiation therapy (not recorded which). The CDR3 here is CASSLRPRTSSYNEQFF. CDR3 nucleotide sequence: TGTGCCAGCAGTTTACGCCCCCGGACTAGCTCCTACAATGAGCAGTTCTTC.